This T cell receptor beta chain appears in the sequencing data of a study of blood T cell repertoires in COVID-19. Across the study: Samples taken during acute and convalescent COVID-19 were collected in the United States, Italy and Spain. PBMCs, B-cell-depleted T cells, or T cells were the source of the cDNA or gDNA that made up the material.

This CDR3 is 14 amino acids long. Germline V gene data show CDR1 as LGHNA and CDR2 as YNFKEQ. Trimming stripped 1 base from V and 7 bases from J, with 13 bases between. Original methodology: Reference gene primer amplification gave nucleated cell count estimates. Libraries were prepared by immunoSEQ multiplex PCR; TCRdb keeps only in-frame clonotypes and omits some of them. For V, J and clone size, that table is used; D and trimming come from the DNA. The sample contains about 95,000 clones, 87% of which appear only once. This clonotype was obtained from a human donor in a cohort sampled during active COVID-19. The sequenced material came from peripheral blood. The chain uses TRBV4-2 and TRBJ1-2; D is undetermined. CDR3 loop: CASSQGGGRVGYTF. The CDR3 DNA follows: TGTGCCAGCAGCCAAGGTGGAGGGAGGGTTGGCTACACCTTC.